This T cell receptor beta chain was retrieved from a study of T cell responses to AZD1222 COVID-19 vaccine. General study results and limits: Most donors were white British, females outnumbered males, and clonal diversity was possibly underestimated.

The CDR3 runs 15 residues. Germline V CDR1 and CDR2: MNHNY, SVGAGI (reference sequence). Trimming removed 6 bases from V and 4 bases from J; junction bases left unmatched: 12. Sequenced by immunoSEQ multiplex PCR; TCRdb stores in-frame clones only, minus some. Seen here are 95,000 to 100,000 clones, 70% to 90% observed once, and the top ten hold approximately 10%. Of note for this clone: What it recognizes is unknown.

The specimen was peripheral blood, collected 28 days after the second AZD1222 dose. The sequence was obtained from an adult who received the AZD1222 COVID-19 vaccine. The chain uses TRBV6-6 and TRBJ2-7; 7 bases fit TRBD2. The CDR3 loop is CASSLGGTNPYEQYF. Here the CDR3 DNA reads TGTGCCAGCAGCCTGGGGGGGACGAACCCTTACGAGCAGTACTTC.